These 32 T cell receptor beta chains were all obtained from the same sample, sequenced in a study of T cell responses to AZD1222 COVID-19 vaccine (dated by TCRdb to the early 2020s). In the paper's terms, the time point label means: baseline before first vaccination. The library relied on the immunoSEQ multiplex PCR assay. The immuneACCESS repertoire file appears here via TCRdb, limited to in-frame rearrangements. These files lack a portion of the clones; in checked studies, under half of the deficit traces to unresolved V genes, and the cause of the others is not known. The sample records about 110,000 clones, about 90% of which are singletons. Jointly, the top ten make up around 7% of the sample. Sample: peripheral blood, taken on day 0 of AZD1222 vaccination. These receptor sequences come from an adult in good health.

In this sample, this clone turned up a few times. The chain is built from TRBV3-1 (or the pseudogene TRBV3-2) and TRBJ2-5; 7 bases fit TRBD2. V was clipped by 1 base and J by 3 bases; unmatched bases: 5. There are 15 residues in the CDR3. Looked up from germline, CDR1 is LGHDT and CDR2 is YNNKEL (reference sequence). CDR3: CASSQGLAAKETQYF. The CDR3 nucleotides are TGTGCCAGCAGCCAAGGCCTAGCGGCTAAAGAGACCCAGTACTTC.

The V call is TRBV5-1, the J call TRBJ2-7, with TRBD1 matching 7 bases. The V gene end was trimmed by 2 bases and the J gene end by 2 bases; junction bases not matched to a gene: 4. Germline loops: CDR1 SGHRS, CDR2 YFSETQ. The CDR3 length is 14 residues. CDR3 loop: CASSFSGQAYEQYF. CDR3 coding DNA: TGCGCCAGCAGCTTCTCAGGACAGGCCTACGAGCAGTACTTC.

The V call is TRBV11-2, the J call TRBJ1-4; D is unclear. CDR1 and CDR2 (germline): SGHAT, FQNNGV. The length of the CDR3 is 15 residues. Trimming took off 1 base at V and 4 bases at J, with 10 bases between the two ends. CDR3 bases: TGTGCCAGCAGCTTAGTAGACGGCAATAATGAAAAACTGTTTTTT. Its protein product is CASSLVDGNNEKLFF. The full variable domain, its missing parts supplied by reference TRBV11-2 and TRBJ1-4, is EAGVAQSPRYKIIEKRQSVAFWCNPISGHATLYWYQQILGQGPKLLIQFQNNGVVDDSQLPKDRFSAERLKGVDSTLKIQPAKLEDSAVYLCASSLVDGNNEKLFFGSGTQLSVL.

V usage is TRBV19 and J usage is TRBJ2-7; no clear D gene. This CDR3 contains 13 residues. V was shortened by 3 bases and J by 1 base, with 7 bases between the two germline ends. CDR1 and CDR2 from the germline V gene are LNHDA and SQIVND (reference sequence). The CDR3 DNA reads as TGTGCCAGTAGTATGGGCAGGTCCTACGAGCAGTACTTC. Translated, it gives CASSMGRSYEQYF.

This rearrangement joins TRBV10-1 to TRBJ2-7; D is uncertain. The CDR3 contains 13 residues. V shed 9 bases and J shed 0 bases, with 12 bases lying between them. CDR1 and CDR2 (germline): WNHNN, SYGVQD (reference sequence). The CDR3 nucleotides read TGCGCCAGTTCGCAGGCTGACTCCTACGAGCAGTACTTC. Translation gives CASSQADSYEQYF.

This chain links TRBV18 with TRBJ1-1; D not resolved. The CDR3 is 15 amino acids. Germline CDR1 KGHSH, CDR2 LQKENI. V shed 3 bases and J shed 1 base, with 12 bases lying between them. The CDR3 nucleotides are TGTGCCAGCTCACCTCCCAGCGCGGGGAACACTGAAGCTTTCTTT. It encodes CASSPPSAGNTEAFF.

Written as DNA, the CDR3 is TGTGCCAGCAGGACCGGGACAGGGTCGGGCGGGGAGCTGTTTTTT. Its translation: CASRTGTGSGGELFF. The chain joins TRBV6-5 to TRBJ2-2, with 9 bases lining up with TRBD1. V dropped 6 bases and J dropped 7; count of bases not matched to a gene: 9. The CDR3 runs to 15 residues. From germline, CDR1 is MNHEY and CDR2 SVGAGI.

The V gene is TRBV6-6, the J gene TRBJ2-3; D is possibly TRBD1 or TRBD2 (5 bases each). Per the germline V gene, CDR1 is MNHNY and CDR2 is SVGAGI (reference sequence). CDR3 length equals 15 residues. Trimming cost V 5 bases and J 0 bases, with 12 bases left between them. Here the CDR3 reads CASSGTGTSTDTQYF. The CDR3 region has the DNA TGTGCCAGCAGTGGGACGGGCACTAGCACAGATACGCAGTATTTT.

The chain carries TRBV6-5 and TRBJ2-7; D remains ambiguous. Germline V gene lookup returns CDR1 MNHEY and CDR2 SVGAGI. Trimming removed 5 bases from V and 2 bases from J, with 16 bases in between. The CDR3 extends over 15 amino acids. DNA of the CDR3: TGTGCCAGCAGTCGTCTGGACGGTGCAACCTACGAGCAGTACTTC. It encodes CASSRLDGATYEQYF.

V and J are TRBV4-1 and TRBJ2-5; 8 nucleotides line up with TRBD2. V was clipped by 0 bases and J by 4 bases; unmatched bases: 4. This CDR3 contains 15 residues. Looked up from germline, CDR1 is MGHRA and CDR2 is YSYEKL. The CDR3 DNA reads TGCGCCAGCAGCCAAGAAGGGCTAGCGGGAGAGACCCAGTACTTC. This codes for CASSQEGLAGETQYF.

The V gene is TRBV6-5, the J gene TRBJ1-2, with 8 bases fitting TRBD1. The CDR3 has 14 amino acids. Germline trimming cut 6 bases from V and 8 bases from J; bases unmatched to any gene: 11. Looked up from germline, CDR1 is MNHEY and CDR2 is SVGAGI. Here the CDR3 reads CASSPNQGAYGYTF. The CDR3 region has the DNA TGTGCCAGCAGCCCCAATCAGGGGGCATACGGCTACACCTTC.

The chain is built from TRBV29-1 and TRBJ1-1; the D gene is possibly TRBD1 (6 bases). CDR1 and CDR2 (germline): SQVTM, ANQGSEA. The ends were cut back, 7 bases at V and 1 base at J, with 13 bases in the middle. CDR3 length equals 13 residues. In DNA form, the CDR3 reads TGCAGCGCTCAACAGGGTAGGAACACTGAAGCTTTCTTT. This encodes CSAQQGRNTEAFF.

The V gene is TRBV18, the J gene TRBJ2-2; D unresolved. V gave up 3 bases and J gave up 1 base, with 3 bases separating them. There are 13 residues in the CDR3. Germline V gives CDR1 KGHSH, CDR2 LQKENI. In DNA form, the CDR3 reads TGTGCCAGCTCACCCCAGAACACCGGGGAGCTGTTTTTT. Protein product: CASSPQNTGELFF.

The sample holds one count of this clone. The rearrangement joins TRBV19 to TRBJ1-2; 8 bases are shared with TRBD1. The CDR3 is made up of 12 amino acids. Germline CDR1 LNHDA, CDR2 SQIVND (reference sequence). V was pared by 7 bases and J by 8 bases, with 6 bases of the junction left unmatched. CDR3 sequence reads: CASNGQGSGYTF. For the CDR3, the DNA is TGTGCCAGTAACGGACAGGGTTCCGGCTACACCTTC.

The chain uses TRBV5-4 and TRBJ2-7; TRBD2 matches at 11 bases. There are 16 residues in the CDR3. V lost 0 bases and J lost 2; bases outside the gene matches: 4. CDR1 is SGHNT, CDR2 YYREEE, per germline (reference sequence). CDR3 protein: CASSLGGTSGTYEQYF. The CDR3 nucleotides are TGTGCCAGCAGCTTGGGCGGGACTAGCGGAACCTACGAGCAGTACTTC.

The V call is TRBV7-2, the J call TRBJ2-7, with D maybe TRBD2 (5 bases). The CDR3 is 13 amino acids. CDR1 is SGHTA and CDR2 is FQGNSA in the germline V gene. Trimming cost V 7 bases and J 3 bases, with 13 bases left between them. This chain's CDR3 is CASKYGGGYEQYF. The CDR3 nucleotides read TGTGCCAGCAAGTACGGAGGAGGCTACGAGCAGTACTTC.

This clone was detected a few times. The genes are TRBV6-5 and TRBJ1-5, with D perhaps TRBD1 (5 bases). V was clipped by 0 bases and J by 3 bases, with 6 bases between them. Germline CDR1 MNHEY, CDR2 SVGAGI. The CDR3 is 14 amino acids. DNA for the CDR3: TGTGCCAGCAGTTACTCAGGGGCCAATCAGCCCCAGCATTTT. Amino acid sequence: CASSYSGANQPQHF.

In DNA, the CDR3 is TGTGCCAGCAGCTTCGGACAGGGCGAAGGAGCTTTCTTT. It translates to CASSFGQGEGAFF. This chain links TRBV5-8 with TRBJ1-1, with 8 bases aligning to TRBD1. V trimming: 2 bases; J trimming: 10 bases; junction bases outside the gene matches: 7. CDR1 is SGHTS and CDR2 is YDEGEE in the germline V gene. This CDR3 contains 13 residues.

The chain couples TRBV7-2 to TRBJ1-1; 8 bases are shared with TRBD1. The trim removed 11 bases at V and 5 bases at J, leaving 13 bases unmatched. The CDR3 length is 14 residues. Looked up from germline, CDR1 is SGHTA and CDR2 is FQGNSA. As DNA, the CDR3 is TGTGCCTGCGGGACAGGCCCTAAACCAACTGAAGCTTTCTTT. Amino acid sequence: CACGTGPKPTEAFF.

This clone was recorded a few times. The chain couples TRBV18 to TRBJ2-2; a possible D gene is TRBD2 (5 bases). CDR3 length: 12 amino acids. Germline lookup yields CDR1 KGHSH and CDR2 LQKENI. The V and J ends lost 3 bases and 8 bases respectively, with 7 bases between them. The CDR3 DNA is TGTGCCAGCTCACCGAGGGAAGGGGAGCTGTTTTTT. Protein product: CASSPREGELFF.

CDR3 in amino acids: CAWSGLGLTSGNTIYF. For the CDR3, the DNA is TGTGCCTGGAGTGGACTGGGCCTTACCTCTGGAAACACCATATATTTT. The chain uses TRBV30 and TRBJ1-3; no reliable D call. Germline lookup yields CDR1 GTSNPN and CDR2 SVGIG (reference sequence). The length of the CDR3 is 16 residues. V lost 1 base and J lost 0, with 13 bases in between.

The chain carries TRBV5-6 and TRBJ2-2, with 10 bases fitting TRBD2. This CDR3 has 14 residues. The germline CDR1 and CDR2 sequences are SGHDT and YYEEEE. Trimming at V came to 4 bases and at J to 7 bases, leaving 4 bases not matched to a gene. The CDR3 DNA follows: TGTGCCAGCAGCATCGGACTAGCGGTCGGGGAGCTGTTTTTT. Protein sequence: CASSIGLAVGELFF.

To note about this clone: An end of the junction differs from the germline gene, which may be a read error. The V and J genes are TRBV7-7 and TRBJ2-5; TRBD2 agrees at 8 bases. The germline gives CDR1 SSHAT, CDR2 FNYEAQ (reference sequence). This CDR3 region has 15 residues. CDR3 residues: CASSVGGGGQETQYF. Here the CDR3 DNA reads TGTGCTAGCAGCGTCGGGGGGGGCGGTCAAGAGACCCAGTACTTC.

This clone was found a few times. The rearrangement uses TRBV3-1 (or the pseudogene TRBV3-2) and TRBJ2-2; D is uncertain. V gave up 4 bases and J gave up 0 bases, with 6 bases separating them. Germline CDR1 and CDR2: LGHDT and YNNKEL (reference sequence). The CDR3 has 14 amino acids. CDR3 residues: CASSLRTNTGELFF. The CDR3 bases are TGTGCCAGCAGCCTCCGAACGAACACCGGGGAGCTGTTTTTT.

The chain joins TRBV5-4 to TRBJ1-1; tentative D call: TRBD1 (6 bases). Germline V lookup: CDR1 SGHNT, CDR2 YYREEE (reference sequence). This CDR3 is built from 15 residues. V was pared by 7 bases and J by 2 bases, with 18 bases between. For the CDR3, the DNA is TGTGCCAGCGGAACACAGGGAGAGTATAACACTGAAGCTTTCTTT. As protein: CASGTQGEYNTEAFF.

This chain connects TRBV5-1 to TRBJ2-3, with D maybe TRBD1 (6 bases). There are 16 residues in the CDR3. Deletions cut 4 bases from V and 0 bases from J, with 15 bases between. The V gene's germline CDR1 is SGHRS and CDR2 YFSETQ. Here the CDR3 reads CASSPQGQYSTDTQYF. For the CDR3, the DNA is TGCGCCAGCAGCCCACAGGGCCAATATAGCACAGATACGCAGTATTTT.

The chain employs TRBV4-2 and TRBJ2-7; 11 nucleotides match TRBD2. The CDR3 contains 15 residues. Germline V gene lookup returns CDR1 LGHNA and CDR2 YNFKEQ. Trimming took 2 bases from V and 4 from J; bases not matched to a gene: 4. In DNA form, the CDR3 reads TGTGCCAGCAGCCAACCGGGACTAGCGGTATACGAGCAGTACTTC. Translated, it gives CASSQPGLAVYEQYF.

V gene TRBV14 combines with J gene TRBJ1-5; 8 positions agree with TRBD1. CDR1 is SGHDN and CDR2 is FVKESK in the germline V gene. The V segment lost 5 bases and the J segment 3 bases; nucleotides outside the gene matches: 12. The CDR3 loop spans 17 amino acids. The CDR3 region is CASSLPYQGADNQPQHF. The CDR3 nucleotides read TGTGCCAGCAGCTTACCGTACCAGGGGGCGGACAATCAGCCCCAGCATTTT.

The CDR3 DNA is TGTGCCAGCAGCGCGTCGGGACAGGGGGCTGGAAACACCATATATTTT. It codes for CASSASGQGAGNTIYF. This chain links TRBV7-9 with TRBJ1-3, with 11 nucleotides matching TRBD1. The CDR3 totals 16 residues. The V and J ends lost 5 bases and 2 bases, in that order; junction bases with no gene match: 5. CDR1 is SEHNR and CDR2 is FQNEAQ in the germline V gene (reference sequence).

The chain links TRBV3-1 (or the pseudogene TRBV3-2) to TRBJ1-5; the D is unclear. CDR3 length: 13 residues. V was cut by 1 base and J by 3 bases, with 4 bases left in between. The germline V gene has CDR1 LGHDT and CDR2 YNNKEL (reference sequence). The CDR3 loop is CASSQGPNQPQHF. CDR3 nucleotide sequence: TGTGCCAGCAGCCAAGGTCCCAATCAGCCCCAGCATTTT.

The chain has TRBV30 and TRBJ1-1; the match to TRBD1 covers 9 bases. The CDR3 extends over 22 amino acids. The ends lost 4 bases at V and 2 bases at J; junction bases unmatched: 29. Germline values: CDR1 GTSNPN, CDR2 SVGIG (reference sequence). The CDR3 loop is CAWMARFREWGQGGPPNTEAFF. DNA of the CDR3: TGTGCCTGGATGGCCCGTTTTAGAGAGTGGGGACAGGGAGGTCCGCCTAACACTGAAGCTTTCTTT.

The chain links TRBV18 to TRBJ2-1; 14 nucleotides match TRBD2. The V gene's germline CDR1 is KGHSH and CDR2 LQKENI. The CDR3 length is 15 residues. Unmatched junction bases numbered 1, after V lost 3 bases and J lost 6 bases. The CDR3 region is CASSPGLAGGNEQFF. The CDR3, as DNA: TGTGCCAGCTCACCTGGACTAGCGGGGGGCAATGAGCAGTTCTTC.